A single sample is the source of the 2 T cell receptor beta chains below, sequenced in a study of blood T cell repertoires in COVID-19 (dated by TCRdb to about 2020). The receptor library was made with the immunoSEQ multiplex PCR assay. TCRdb provides this immuneACCESS table in a form limited to in-frame rearrangements. Some clones are lacking; in checked studies, under half of them reflect an unresolved V gene, and why the rest are absent is not known. The sample has 100,000 to 150,000 clones on record, around four fifths of them singletons. The ten top clones hold about 6.3% of the sample. The sample comprised peripheral blood. These receptors were taken from a man older than 75 with active or convalescent COVID-19.

The rearrangement uses TRBV9 and TRBJ2-2, with D perhaps matching TRBD2 (8 bases). This CDR3 contains 15 residues. Trimming shortened V by 4 bases and J by 6 bases, and 16 bases separated the two germline ends. Per germline, CDR1 SGDLS and CDR2 YYNGEE. CDR3 DNA: TGTGCCAGCAGCCCCCGGGAGGGGGCCTCCGGGGAGCTGTTTTTT. Protein sequence: CASSPREGASGELFF.

In this sample, this clone turned up a few times. V gene TRBV5-5 combines with J gene TRBJ2-7, with D perhaps TRBD1 (6 bases). CDR1 is SGHKS, CDR2 YYEKEE, per germline (reference sequence). CDR3 length: 14 residues. The V gene lost 3 bases and the J gene lost 3 bases, with 13 bases spanning the gap. CDR3: CASSWGPTGYEQYF. In DNA, the CDR3 is TGTGCCAGCAGCTGGGGGCCGACAGGCTACGAGCAGTACTTC.